The next 19 T cell receptor beta chains were all read from a single sample in a study of siplizumab effects on memory and regulatory T cells. Clones were sequenced by immunoSEQ multiplex PCR, and TCRdb holds only the in-frame ones, with some missing. The sample comprises about 100,000 clones, about 93% of which are singletons, and 0.6% to 0.7% rests with the top ten. Material for sequencing was Tregs sorted from blood. These receptors all come from a human donor in good health.

The chain recombines TRBV30 with TRBJ2-1; a weak D match, TRBD2 (6 bases). Trimming shortened V by 5 bases and J by 11 bases, and 13 bases separated the two germline ends. The CDR3 is 11 amino acids. Per the germline V gene, CDR1 is GTSNPN and CDR2 is SVGIG (reference sequence). CDR3 sequence reads: CAWGRGPKQFF. The CDR3 bases are TGTGCCTGGGGGCGGGGCCCAAAGCAGTTCTTC. Full variable domain (remainder filled in from reference TRBV30 and TRBJ2-1): SQTIHQWPATLVQPVGSPLSLECTVEGTSNPNLYWYRQAAGRGLQLLFYSVGIGQISSEVPQNLSASRPQDRQFILSSKKLLLSDSGFYLCAWGRGPKQFFGPGTRLTVL.

The rearrangement links TRBV18 to TRBJ1-2, with D maybe TRBD1 (6 bases). The CDR3 has 15 residues. CDR1 is KGHSH, CDR2 LQKENI, per germline. Between the trimmed V and J ends, which lost 3 bases and 3 bases, there was a span of 14 bases. CDR3 protein: CASSPQRGADYGYTF. CDR3 coding DNA: TGTGCCAGCTCACCTCAGAGGGGGGCGGACTATGGCTACACCTTC.

J is TRBJ2-7 and V is TRBV18; 7 bases match TRBD2. This CDR3 comprises 14 residues. J lost 2 bases, V lost 0 bases, and 1 base had no gene match. The V gene's germline CDR1 is KGHSH and CDR2 LQKENI. The CDR3 DNA sequence: TGTGCCAGCTCACCACCGGGGGGGGCCTACGAGCAGTACTTC. Amino acid sequence: CASSPPGGAYEQYF. Variable domain in full (rest from reference TRBV18 and TRBJ2-7): NAGVMQNPRHLVRRRGQEARLRCSPMKGHSHVYWYRQLPEEGLKFMVYLQKENIIDESGMPKERFSAEFPKEGPSILRIQQVVRGDSAAYFCASSPPGGAYEQYFGPGTRLTVT.

The V gene is TRBV9, the J gene TRBJ2-3; TRBD2 matches 15 bases. The CDR3 totals 17 residues. The germline CDR1 and CDR2 sequences are SGDLS and YYNGEE. The trim removed 3 bases at V and 2 bases at J, leaving 4 bases unmatched. CDR3 residues: CASSGGLAGGTTDTQYF. In DNA, the CDR3 is TGTGCCAGCAGCGGCGGACTAGCGGGGGGGACCACAGATACGCAGTATTTT.

This chain joins TRBV7-8 and TRBJ1-2; D call uncertain. Germline V gene lookup returns CDR1 SGHVS and CDR2 FQNEAQ. This CDR3 spans 16 amino acids. Trimming took off 6 bases at V and 7 bases at J, with 24 bases between the two ends. CDR3 in DNA: TGTGCCAGCAGGTCATTATCCCCCGGGGATTCAGCTGGCTACACCTTC. Translating it yields CASRSLSPGDSAGYTF.

The chain carries TRBV4-2 and TRBJ2-7; D remains ambiguous. The CDR3 length is 12 residues. The germline CDR1 and CDR2 sequences are LGHNA and YNFKEQ. Trimming stripped 4 bases from V and 8 bases from J, with 12 bases between. The CDR3 loop reads CASSPKPGQQYF. The CDR3 coding sequence is TGTGCCAGCAGCCCCAAGCCCGGGCAGCAGTACTTC.

The chain is built from TRBV5-1 and TRBJ1-1; D is perhaps TRBD1 (5 bases). CDR1 is SGHRS and CDR2 is YFSETQ in the germline V gene. The CDR3 length is 15 residues. Deletions cut 1 base from V and 4 bases from J, with 14 bases between. CDR3: CASSLRVRVATEAFF. CDR3 bases: TGCGCCAGCAGCTTGCGGGTCAGGGTCGCCACTGAAGCTTTCTTT.

The chain combines TRBV5-1 with TRBJ2-5; 13 nucleotides line up with TRBD2. V dropped 3 bases and J dropped 5; count of bases not matched to a gene: 10. The CDR3 has 17 residues. From germline, CDR1 is SGHRS and CDR2 YFSETQ. This CDR3 reads CASSYSAGLAGQETQYF. The CDR3 DNA follows: TGCGCCAGCAGCTACTCGGCGGGACTAGCGGGGCAGGAGACCCAGTACTTC.

The genes are TRBV5-6 and TRBJ2-1; no clear D gene. Trimming pared 0 bases from V and 11 bases from J, leaving 9 bases between. Germline loops: CDR1 SGHDT, CDR2 YYEEEE. CDR3 size: 12 residues. The CDR3 DNA reads as TGTGCCAGCAGCTTGGAGGTGGGAAAGCAGTTCTTC. Translated, it gives CASSLEVGKQFF. The full variable domain, completed using reference TRBV5-6 and TRBJ2-1, is DAGVTQSPTHLIKTRGQQVTLRCSPKSGHDTVSWYQQALGQGPQFIFQYYEEEERQRGNFPDRFSGHQFPNYSSELNVNALLLGDSALYLCASSLEVGKQFFGPGTRLTVL.

The chain carries TRBV5-6 and TRBJ2-3, with D hard to call. This CDR3 has 13 amino acids. Germline-derived CDR1 and CDR2 are SGHDT and YYEEEE. V dropped 5 bases and J dropped 4 bases, with 11 bases sitting between them. This chain's CDR3 is CASRGFSADTQYF. CDR3 nucleotide sequence: TGTGCCAGCAGGGGGTTCAGCGCAGATACGCAGTATTTT.

Of note for this clone: At one end, the junction sequence differs from germline, possibly due to a read error. The V call is TRBV2, the J call TRBJ1-5, with D perhaps TRBD1 (6 bases). The CDR3 sequence is 13 residues long. The V gene's germline CDR1 is SNHLY and CDR2 FYNNEI. The CDR3 DNA follows: TGTGCCAGCAGTGCATATCCGGGACAACAGGCAACTTTT. Its translation is CASSAYPGQQATF.

The chain is built from TRBV7-2 and TRBJ1-3; D is ambiguous. Looked up from germline, CDR1 is SGHTA and CDR2 is FQGNSA. This CDR3 comprises 15 residues. V gave up 7 bases and J gave up 0 bases, with 13 bases separating them. This CDR3 reads CASTVLVSSGNTIYF. For the CDR3, the DNA is TGTGCCAGCACCGTACTGGTCAGCTCTGGAAACACCATATATTTT.

The chain couples TRBV7-8 to TRBJ2-5; D is unclear. Trimming left V 2 bases short and J 1 base short, with 2 bases between. Germline loops: CDR1 SGHVS, CDR2 FQNEAQ. The CDR3 consists of 12 residues. DNA for the CDR3: TGTGCCAGCAGCTTAACCCAAGAGACCCAGTACTTC. Translated, it gives CASSLTQETQYF.

The J gene is TRBJ2-7, the V gene TRBV5-1, with TRBD2 as a possible D gene (5 bases). This CDR3 region has 14 residues. V lost 0 bases, J lost 2 bases, and 9 bases lay in between. CDR1 and CDR2 (germline): SGHRS, YFSETQ. This CDR3 reads CASSLDAGAYEQYF. The CDR3 region has the DNA TGCGCCAGCAGCTTGGACGCCGGGGCCTACGAGCAGTACTTC.

The chain uses TRBV18 and TRBJ1-3; a weak D match, TRBD1 (5 bases). CDR3 length equals 17 residues. Germline V lookup: CDR1 KGHSH, CDR2 LQKENI. Deletions cut 2 bases from V and 0 bases from J, with 14 bases between. The DNA of the CDR3 is TGTGCCAGCTCACCATTCGATCGGGGCCCCTCTGGAAACACCATATATTTT. Amino acid sequence: CASSPFDRGPSGNTIYF.

The chain is built from TRBV6-1 and TRBJ2-7; D is unresolved. The V and J ends lost 0 bases and 3 bases respectively, with 12 bases between them. Germline-derived CDR1 and CDR2 are MNHNS and SASEGT. The CDR3 is 15 residues long. The CDR3 is CASSEARGPVYEQYF. In DNA form, the CDR3 reads TGTGCCAGCAGTGAAGCTCGAGGCCCGGTCTACGAGCAGTACTTC.

This clone has a single count. The gene calls are TRBV21-1 and TRBJ1-2; the DNA was not compared with TRBD1, the D call given in the table. TRBV21-1 is deemed a pseudogene. This CDR3 is 15 amino acids long. Here the CDR3 reads CASSKEQGRNYGYTF. CDR3 nucleotides: TGTGCCAGCAGCAAAGAACAGGGAAGAAACTATGGCTACACCTTC.

The chain couples TRBV7-9 to TRBJ2-5; D may be TRBD1 or TRBD2 (5 bases each). V was shortened by 0 bases and J by 5 bases, with 10 bases between the two germline ends. Germline CDR1 reads SEHNR; CDR2 reads FQNEAQ (reference sequence). The CDR3 loop spans 14 amino acids. The CDR3 bases are TGTGCCAGCAGCTTAGCCCAGGGCGGGGAGACCCAGTACTTC. It is translated as CASSLAQGGETQYF.

The rearrangement uses TRBV18 and TRBJ2-2, with 10 nucleotides matching TRBD1. This CDR3 has 13 residues. V shed 6 bases, J shed 9 bases, and the junction held 4 bases outside the gene matches. The germline V gene encodes CDR1 KGHSH and CDR2 LQKENI. CDR3 sequence (DNA): TGTGCCAGCTCCCCGGGACAGGGGAGGGAGCTGTTTTTT. This codes for CASSPGQGRELFF.